The next 21 T cell receptor beta chains were all read from a single sample in a study of T cell responses to AZD1222 COVID-19 vaccine. Sequenced by immunoSEQ multiplex PCR; TCRdb stores in-frame clones only, minus some. The table lists over 120,000 clones, approximately 83% of them singletons. Here the sequenced sample was peripheral blood, taken on day 0 of AZD1222 vaccination. The receptors here all came from an adult in good health.

The gene calls are TRBV2 and TRBJ2-2; no clear D. CDR1 is SNHLY and CDR2 is FYNNEI in the germline V gene. CDR3 length: 13 amino acids. Trimming removed 7 bases at V and 3 bases at J, with 9 bases between. CDR3 bases: TGTGCCAGCAATTCCGCGTACACCGGGGAGCTGTTTTTT. This translates into CASNSAYTGELFF.

The chain uses TRBV28 and TRBJ1-2; tentatively, D is TRBD1 (5 bases). V gave up 3 bases and J gave up 8 bases, with 25 bases separating them. The CDR3 runs to 17 residues. Per germline, CDR1 MDHEN and CDR2 SYDVKM. CDR3 sequence reads: CASSFIGGGGLIVGYTF. In DNA form, the CDR3 reads TGTGCCAGCAGTTTTATAGGAGGTGGGGGGTTAATTGTCGGCTACACCTTC.

The J gene is TRBJ1-2, the V gene TRBV7-8; tentatively, D is TRBD1 (5 bases). CDR3 length: 14 residues. V was clipped by 1 base and J by 5 bases, with 11 bases between them. Germline V CDR1 and CDR2: SGHVS, FQNEAQ. CDR3 nucleotides: TGTGCCAGCAGCTTAGGCGAGGGGAGGTATGGCTACACCTTC. Protein sequence: CASSLGEGRYGYTF.

CDR3 sequence reads: CASSPQAGLSSGNTIYF. The DNA for the CDR3 is TGTGCCAGCAGTCCCCAGGCGGGGTTGAGCTCTGGAAACACCATATATTTT. This chain joins TRBV27 and TRBJ1-3; D is unclear. The CDR3 runs 17 residues. Germline-derived CDR1 and CDR2 are MNHEY and SMNVEV (reference sequence). Trimming left V 5 bases short and J 0 bases short, with 17 bases between.

This clone was recorded a few times. This chain links TRBV7-2 with TRBJ1-1; unclear D gene. Between the trimmed V and J ends, which lost 5 bases and 1 base, there was a span of 11 bases. CDR1 and CDR2 (germline): SGHTA, FQGNSA. CDR3 size: 14 residues. For the CDR3, the DNA is TGTGCCAGCAGCCAATTAGCGGCGAACACTGAAGCTTTCTTT. It translates to CASSQLAANTEAFF.

The chain employs TRBV3-1 (or the pseudogene TRBV3-2) and TRBJ1-2, with D possibly matching TRBD1 (6 bases). Deletions cut 4 bases from V and 4 bases from J, with 13 bases between. Germline V gives CDR1 LGHDT, CDR2 YNNKEL (reference sequence). The CDR3 covers 14 residues. The CDR3 spells CASSRTDPGYGYTF. CDR3 sequence (DNA): TGTGCCAGCAGCCGGACAGACCCGGGCTATGGCTACACCTTC.

This chain joins TRBV6-5 and TRBJ2-4, with 8 bases fitting TRBD1. V lost 10 bases to trimming and J lost 8 bases; unmatched junction nucleotides: 13. The CDR3 runs 14 residues. Germline V lookup: CDR1 MNHEY, CDR2 SVGAGI. CDR3 residues: CATYRGSLSDIQYF. CDR3 DNA sequence: TGTGCCACCTACAGGGGGTCTCTCTCGGACATTCAGTACTTC.

The chain has TRBV5-4 and TRBJ1-1; 9 bases line up with TRBD1. Germline loops: CDR1 SGHNT, CDR2 YYREEE (reference sequence). The V segment lost 3 bases and the J segment 6 bases; nucleotides outside the gene matches: 12. The CDR3 is 16 residues long. Here the CDR3 reads CASSSEGQGLLAEAFF. The CDR3 DNA follows: TGTGCCAGCAGCTCGGAAGGACAGGGGCTTTTAGCTGAAGCTTTCTTT.

CDR3 loop: CASSPSWASGLNEQFF. Here the CDR3 DNA reads TGTGCCAGCAGCCCCTCGTGGGCGTCGGGTCTGAATGAGCAGTTCTTC. The chain has TRBV7-2 and TRBJ2-1; no firm D call. Trimming removed 5 bases at V and 7 bases at J, with 21 bases between. Germline loops: CDR1 SGHTA, CDR2 FQGNSA. The CDR3 contains 16 residues.

This clone showed up just once. The rearrangement uses TRBV5-6 and TRBJ2-7; the D gene is possibly TRBD2 (6 bases). CDR3 length equals 15 residues. Germline V CDR1 and CDR2: SGHDT, YYEEEE. Trimming took 1 base from V and 4 from J, leaving 15 bases between them. As DNA, the CDR3 is TGTGCCAGCAGCTTGCCCAACCTGGGGGGTTACGAGCAGTACTTC. Encoded protein: CASSLPNLGGYEQYF. The entire variable domain, with the rest obtained from reference TRBV5-6 and TRBJ2-7, is as follows: DAGVTQSPTHLIKTRGQQVTLRCSPKSGHDTVSWYQQALGQGPQFIFQYYEEEERQRGNFPDRFSGHQFPNYSSELNVNALLLGDSALYLCASSLPNLGGYEQYFGPGTRLTVT.

V usage is TRBV29-1 and J usage is TRBJ2-7; tentatively, D is TRBD1 (5 bases). Per germline, CDR1 SQVTM and CDR2 ANQGSEA. The length of the CDR3 is 12 residues. The V end was cut by 8 bases, the J end by 6 bases, with 17 bases between. CDR3 residues: CSIGQGPFEQYF. The CDR3 DNA follows: TGCAGCATCGGGCAGGGCCCTTTCGAGCAGTACTTC.

The gene calls are TRBV20-1 and TRBJ2-7, with D unresolved. The CDR3 length is 15 residues. Germline CDR1 DFQATT, CDR2 SNEGSKA (reference sequence). Trimming stripped 3 bases from V and 2 bases from J, with 17 bases between. The CDR3 reads CSASGVMALTYEQYF. Here the CDR3 DNA reads TGCAGTGCTAGTGGTGTTATGGCGCTGACCTACGAGCAGTACTTC.

The rearrangement joins TRBV7-2 to TRBJ2-7; 9 bases are a match to TRBD1. The germline V gene encodes CDR1 SGHTA and CDR2 FQGNSA. J was trimmed by 0 bases and V by 6 bases; bases with no gene match: 6. The CDR3 extends over 15 amino acids. In nucleotides, the CDR3 is TGTGCCAGCAGTCCCGGGACAGGGAGCTCCTACGAGCAGTACTTC. Translating gives CASSPGTGSSYEQYF.

The chain couples TRBV21-1 to TRBJ2-1; TRBD2, the D gene given by the table, was not confirmed from the DNA. TRBV21-1 is a pseudogene segment. The CDR3 consists of 17 residues. The CDR3 region is CASSKVRREGVGNEQFF. CDR3 DNA: TGTGCCAGCAGCAAAGTCAGGCGGGAGGGCGTGGGGAATGAGCAGTTCTTC.

The V gene is TRBV21-1, the J gene TRBJ2-5; TRBD2 is the table's D call and was not checked against the DNA. TRBV21-1 is tagged as a pseudogene. This CDR3 is 14 amino acids long. CDR3 sequence: CASSIEPFQETQYF. CDR3 in DNA: TGTGCCAGCAGCATTGAGCCGTTCCAAGAGACCCAGTACTTC.

This chain joins TRBV6-5 and TRBJ1-2, with D unclear. This CDR3 contains 13 residues. Trimming stripped 6 bases from V and 4 bases from J, with 12 bases between. CDR1 and CDR2 (germline): MNHEY, SVGAGI. This chain's CDR3 is CASSYPLVYGYTF. CDR3 sequence (DNA): TGTGCCAGCAGCTATCCACTGGTCTATGGCTACACCTTC.

The genes are TRBV4-1 and TRBJ2-1, with D maybe TRBD2 (5 bases). V gave up 4 bases and J gave up 11 bases, with 12 bases separating them. The germline V gene has CDR1 MGHRA and CDR2 YSYEKL. The length of the CDR3 is 12 residues. CDR3 residues: CASSPGGGQQFF. The DNA for the CDR3 is TGCGCCAGCAGCCCCGGCGGCGGGCAGCAGTTCTTC.

CDR3 sequence: CASSDLDRGTEAFF. In DNA form, the CDR3 reads TGTGCCAGCAGTGACTTAGACAGGGGTACTGAAGCTTTCTTT. J is TRBJ1-1 and V is TRBV25-1; 8 nucleotides agree with TRBD1. The CDR3 is 14 amino acids. Trimming cost V 3 bases and J 5 bases; bases outside gene matches: 5. Germline CDR1 is MGHDK and CDR2 is SYGVNS. The full variable domain, in which reference TRBV25-1 and TRBJ1-1 provide the parts outside the CDR3, is EADIYQTPRYLVIGTGKKITLECSQTMGHDKMYWYQQDPGMELHLIHYSYGVNSTEKGDLSSESTVSRIRTEHFPLTLESARPSHTSQYLCASSDLDRGTEAFFGQGTRLTVV.

This chain joins TRBV27 and TRBJ1-1; D may be TRBD1 (6 bases). Trimming left V 2 bases short and J 11 bases short, with 18 bases between. This CDR3 contains 14 residues. Germline loops: CDR1 MNHEY, CDR2 SMNVEV (reference sequence). As DNA, the CDR3 is TGTGCCAGCAGTTTAGCTGGTGGCAGTCAGGGGGCTTTCTTT. This codes for CASSLAGGSQGAFF.

In its sample, this clone was seen once. The chain links TRBV21-1 to TRBJ2-1; the D call in the table, TRBD2, was not verified against the DNA. TRBV21-1 counts as a pseudogene. The CDR3 contains 16 residues. CDR3 loop: CASSKVASGVYNEQFF. The CDR3 nucleotides are TGTGCCAGCAGCAAGGTTGCTAGCGGGGTCTACAATGAGCAGTTCTTC.

V usage is TRBV15 and J usage is TRBJ2-1; 10 bases match TRBD1. Trimming removed 1 base from V and 10 bases from J; junction bases left unmatched: 7. This CDR3 comprises 15 residues. CDR1 is LNHNV, CDR2 YYDKDF, per germline (reference sequence). CDR3 nucleotide sequence: TGTGCCACCAGCAGAGGTACCGGGACAGGGGTCGAGCAGTTCTTC. It yields the protein CATSRGTGTGVEQFF.